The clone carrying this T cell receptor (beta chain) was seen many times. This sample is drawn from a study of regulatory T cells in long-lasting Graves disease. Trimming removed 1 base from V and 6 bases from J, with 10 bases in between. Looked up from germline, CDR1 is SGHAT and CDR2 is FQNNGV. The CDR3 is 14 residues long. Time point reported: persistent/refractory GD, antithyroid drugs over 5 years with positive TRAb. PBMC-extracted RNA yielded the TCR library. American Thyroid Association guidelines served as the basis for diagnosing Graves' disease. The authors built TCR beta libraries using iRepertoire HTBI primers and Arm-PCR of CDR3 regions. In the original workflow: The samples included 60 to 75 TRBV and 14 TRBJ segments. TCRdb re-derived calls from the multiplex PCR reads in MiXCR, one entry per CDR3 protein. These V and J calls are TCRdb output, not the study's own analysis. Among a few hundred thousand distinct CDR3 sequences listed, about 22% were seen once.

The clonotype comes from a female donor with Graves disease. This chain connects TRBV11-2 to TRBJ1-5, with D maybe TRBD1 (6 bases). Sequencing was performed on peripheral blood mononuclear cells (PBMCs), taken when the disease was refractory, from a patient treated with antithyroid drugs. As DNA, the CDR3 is TGTGCCAGCAGCTTAGCAGGGGTCGGTCAGCCCCAGCATTTT. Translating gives CASSLAGVGQPQHF.